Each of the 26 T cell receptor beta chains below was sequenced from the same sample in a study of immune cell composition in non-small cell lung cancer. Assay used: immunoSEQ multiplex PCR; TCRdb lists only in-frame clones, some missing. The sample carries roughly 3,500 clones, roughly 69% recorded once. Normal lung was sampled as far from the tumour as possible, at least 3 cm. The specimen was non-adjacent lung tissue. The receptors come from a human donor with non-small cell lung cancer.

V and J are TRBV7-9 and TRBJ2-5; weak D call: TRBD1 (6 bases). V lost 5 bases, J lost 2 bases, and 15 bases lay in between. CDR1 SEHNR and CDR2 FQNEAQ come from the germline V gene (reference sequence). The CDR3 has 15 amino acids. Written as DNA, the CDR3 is TGTGCCAGCAGCAGAAACAGGGTTGGACAAGAGACCCAGTACTTC. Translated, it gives CASSRNRVGQETQYF.

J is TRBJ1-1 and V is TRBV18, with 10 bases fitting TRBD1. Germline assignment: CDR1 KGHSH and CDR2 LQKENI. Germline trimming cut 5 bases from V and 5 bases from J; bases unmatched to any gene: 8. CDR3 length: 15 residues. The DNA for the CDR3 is TGTGCCAGCTCATCGACAGGGGGCCCGGGGACTGAAGCTTTCTTT. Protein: CASSSTGGPGTEAFF.

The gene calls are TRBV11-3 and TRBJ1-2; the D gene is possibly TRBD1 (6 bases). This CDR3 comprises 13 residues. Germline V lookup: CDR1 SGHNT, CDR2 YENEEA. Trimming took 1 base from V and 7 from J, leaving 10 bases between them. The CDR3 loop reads CASSLAQGSGYTF. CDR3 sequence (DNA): TGTGCCAGCAGCTTAGCCCAGGGGTCTGGCTACACCTTC.

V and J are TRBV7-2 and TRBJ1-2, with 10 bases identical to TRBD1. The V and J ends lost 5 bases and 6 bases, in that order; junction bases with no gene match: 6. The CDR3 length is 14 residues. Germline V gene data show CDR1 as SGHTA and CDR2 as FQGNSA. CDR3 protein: CASSPGQGGHGYTF. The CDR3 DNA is TGTGCCAGCAGCCCCGGACAGGGGGGGCATGGCTACACCTTC. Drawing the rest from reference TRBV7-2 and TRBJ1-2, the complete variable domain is GAGVSQSPSNKVTEKGKDVELRCDPISGHTALYWYRQSLGQGLEFLIYFQGNSAPDKSGLPSDRFSAERTGGSVSTLTIQRTQQEDSAVYLCASSPGQGGHGYTFGSGTRLTVV.

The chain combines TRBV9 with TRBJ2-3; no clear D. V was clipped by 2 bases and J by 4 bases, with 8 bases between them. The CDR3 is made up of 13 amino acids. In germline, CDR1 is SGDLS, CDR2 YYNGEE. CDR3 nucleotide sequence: TGTGCCAGCAGCGTCGAGGTCTCAGATACGCAGTATTTT. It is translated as CASSVEVSDTQYF. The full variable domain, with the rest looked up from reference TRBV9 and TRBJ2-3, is DSGVTQTPKHLITATGQRVTLRCSPRSGDLSVYWYQQSLDQGLQFLIQYYNGEERAKGNILERFSAQQFPDLHSELNLSSLELGDSALYFCASSVEVSDTQYFGPGTRLTVL.

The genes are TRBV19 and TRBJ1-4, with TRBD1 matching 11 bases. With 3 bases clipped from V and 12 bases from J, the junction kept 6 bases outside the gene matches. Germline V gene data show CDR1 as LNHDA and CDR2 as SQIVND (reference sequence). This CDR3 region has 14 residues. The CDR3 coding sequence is TGTGCCAGTAGTATCGGACAGGGGGCGGTGGAACTGTTTTTT. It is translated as CASSIGQGAVELFF.

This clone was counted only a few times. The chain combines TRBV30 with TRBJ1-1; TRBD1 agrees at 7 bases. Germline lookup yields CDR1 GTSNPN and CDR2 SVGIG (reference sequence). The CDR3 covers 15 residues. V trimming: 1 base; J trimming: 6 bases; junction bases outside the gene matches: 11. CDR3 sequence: CAWSASRQGIPEAFF. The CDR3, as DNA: TGTGCCTGGAGTGCCTCGAGACAGGGTATTCCTGAAGCTTTCTTT.

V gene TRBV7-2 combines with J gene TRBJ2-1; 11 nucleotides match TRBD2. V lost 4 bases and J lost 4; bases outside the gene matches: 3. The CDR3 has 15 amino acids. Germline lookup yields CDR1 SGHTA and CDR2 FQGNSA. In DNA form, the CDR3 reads TGTGCCAGCAGCTCCGCTAGCGGGGGGTACAATGAGCAGTTCTTC. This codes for CASSSASGGYNEQFF.

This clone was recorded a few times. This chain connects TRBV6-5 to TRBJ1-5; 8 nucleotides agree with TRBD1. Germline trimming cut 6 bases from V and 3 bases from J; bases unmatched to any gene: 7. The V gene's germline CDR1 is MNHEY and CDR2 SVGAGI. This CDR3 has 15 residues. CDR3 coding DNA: TGTGCCAGCAGAACCGGGACAGGAAACAATCAGCCCCAGCATTTT. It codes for CASRTGTGNNQPQHF.

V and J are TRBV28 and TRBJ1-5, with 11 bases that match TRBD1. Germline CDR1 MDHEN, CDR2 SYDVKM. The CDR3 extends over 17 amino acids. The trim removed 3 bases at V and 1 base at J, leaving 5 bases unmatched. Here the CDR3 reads CASSFRTGGWSNQPQHF. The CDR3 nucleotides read TGTGCCAGCAGTTTTCGGACAGGGGGCTGGAGCAATCAGCCCCAGCATTTT. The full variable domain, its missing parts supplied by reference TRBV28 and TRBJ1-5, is DVKVTQSSRYLVKRTGEKVFLECVQDMDHENMFWYRQDPGLGLRLIYFSYDVKMKEKGDIPEGYSVSREKKERFSLILESASTNQTSMYLCASSFRTGGWSNQPQHFGDGTRLSIL.

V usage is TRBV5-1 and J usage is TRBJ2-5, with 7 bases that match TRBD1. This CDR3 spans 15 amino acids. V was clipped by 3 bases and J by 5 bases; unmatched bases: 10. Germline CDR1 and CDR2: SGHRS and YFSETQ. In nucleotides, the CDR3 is TGCGCCAGCAGCTACTCCGGGACAGTGGGGGAGACCCAGTACTTC. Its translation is CASSYSGTVGETQYF.

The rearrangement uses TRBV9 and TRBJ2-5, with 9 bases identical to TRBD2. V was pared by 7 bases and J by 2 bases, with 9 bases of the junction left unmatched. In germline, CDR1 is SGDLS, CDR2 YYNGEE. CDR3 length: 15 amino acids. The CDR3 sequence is CASGPRLAVQETQYF. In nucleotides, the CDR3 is TGTGCCAGCGGCCCGAGACTAGCGGTTCAAGAGACCCAGTACTTC.

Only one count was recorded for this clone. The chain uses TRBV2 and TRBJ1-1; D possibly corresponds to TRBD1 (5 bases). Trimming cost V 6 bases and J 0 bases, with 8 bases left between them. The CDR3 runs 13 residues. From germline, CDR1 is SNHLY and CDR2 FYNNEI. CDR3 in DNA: TGTGCCAGCAGCAAGGGGTTGAACACTGAAGCTTTCTTT. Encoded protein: CASSKGLNTEAFF.

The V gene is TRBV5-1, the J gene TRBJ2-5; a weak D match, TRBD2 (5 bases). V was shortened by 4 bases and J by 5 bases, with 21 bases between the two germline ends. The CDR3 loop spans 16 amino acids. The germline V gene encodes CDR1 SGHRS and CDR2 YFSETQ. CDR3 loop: CASSPSPGNSWETQYF. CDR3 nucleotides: TGCGCCAGCAGCCCCAGCCCCGGGAACTCATGGGAGACCCAGTACTTC.

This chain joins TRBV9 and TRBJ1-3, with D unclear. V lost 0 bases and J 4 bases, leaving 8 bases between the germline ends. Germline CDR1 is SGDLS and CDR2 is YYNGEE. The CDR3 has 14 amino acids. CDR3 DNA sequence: TGTGCCAGCAGCGTAGGGGCTAGCGGAAACACCATATATTTT. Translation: CASSVGASGNTIYF.

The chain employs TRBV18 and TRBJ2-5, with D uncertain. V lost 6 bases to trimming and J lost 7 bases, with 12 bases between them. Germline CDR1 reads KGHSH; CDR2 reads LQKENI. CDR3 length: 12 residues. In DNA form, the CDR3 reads TGTGCCAGCTCCCTAAAAGTCGGGACCCAGTACTTC. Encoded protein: CASSLKVGTQYF.

CDR3 bases: TGTGCCAGCAGCTTAGCATACTCCTCCTACAATGAGCAGTTCTTC. Its protein product is CASSLAYSSYNEQFF. The chain has TRBV7-9 and TRBJ2-1; D is ambiguous. The V and J ends lost 0 bases and 0 bases respectively, with 6 bases between them. Germline CDR1 SEHNR, CDR2 FQNEAQ (reference sequence). The CDR3 has 15 amino acids.

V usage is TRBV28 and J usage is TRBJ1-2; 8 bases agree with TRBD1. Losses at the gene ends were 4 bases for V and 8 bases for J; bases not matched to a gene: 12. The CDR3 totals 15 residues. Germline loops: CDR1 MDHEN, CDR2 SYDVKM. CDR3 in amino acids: CASSWSSAGGRGYTF. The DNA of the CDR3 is TGTGCCAGCAGTTGGAGTTCGGCAGGGGGCCGAGGCTACACCTTC.

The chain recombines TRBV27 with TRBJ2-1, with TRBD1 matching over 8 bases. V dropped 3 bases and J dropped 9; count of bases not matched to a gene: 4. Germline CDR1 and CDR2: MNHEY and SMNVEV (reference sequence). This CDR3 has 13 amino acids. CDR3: CASSFSRGPEQFF. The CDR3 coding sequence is TGTGCCAGCAGTTTTAGCAGGGGGCCTGAGCAGTTCTTC.

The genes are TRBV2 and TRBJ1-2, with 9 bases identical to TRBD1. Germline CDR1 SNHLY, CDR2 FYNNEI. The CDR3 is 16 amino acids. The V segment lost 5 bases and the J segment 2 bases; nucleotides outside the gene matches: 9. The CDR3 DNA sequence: TGTGCCAGCAGTTTTACCGGGACAGGGTCGAACTATGGCTACACCTTC. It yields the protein CASSFTGTGSNYGYTF. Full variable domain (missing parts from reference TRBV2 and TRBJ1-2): EPEVTQTPSHQVTQMGQEVILRCVPISNHLYFYWYRQILGQKVEFLVSFYNNEISEKSEIFDDQFSVERPDGSNFTLKIRSTKLEDSAMYFCASSFTGTGSNYGYTFGSGTRLTVV.

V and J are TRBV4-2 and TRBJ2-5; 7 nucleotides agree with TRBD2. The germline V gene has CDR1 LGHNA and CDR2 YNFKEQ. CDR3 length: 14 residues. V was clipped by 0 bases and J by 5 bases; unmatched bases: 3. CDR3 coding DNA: TGTGCCAGCAGCCAAGATGGGCGGGGGGAGACCCAGTACTTC. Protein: CASSQDGRGETQYF.

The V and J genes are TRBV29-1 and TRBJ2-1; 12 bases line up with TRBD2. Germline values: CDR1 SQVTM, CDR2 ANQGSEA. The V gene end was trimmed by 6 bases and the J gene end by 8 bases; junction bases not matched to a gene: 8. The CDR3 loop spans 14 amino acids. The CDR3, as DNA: TGCAGCGTCGATGGACTAGCGGGGAACTATGAGCAGTTCTTC. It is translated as CSVDGLAGNYEQFF.

In DNA form, the CDR3 reads TGTGCCAGCAGCTTAGCCGGGACAGGGGAGCTGTTTTTT. Encoded protein: CASSLAGTGELFF. V gene TRBV7-8 combines with J gene TRBJ2-2, with a possible D match to TRBD1 (6 bases). The V end lost 0 bases, the J end lost 8 bases, and 7 bases lay between the germline ends. Germline V lookup: CDR1 SGHVS, CDR2 FQNEAQ. This CDR3 spans 13 amino acids.

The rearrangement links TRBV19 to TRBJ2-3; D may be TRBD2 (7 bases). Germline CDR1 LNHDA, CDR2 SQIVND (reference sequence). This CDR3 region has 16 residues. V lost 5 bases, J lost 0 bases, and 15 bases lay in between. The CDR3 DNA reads TGTGCCAGTAGTCCCCGCCGGGGGGCTAGCACAGATACGCAGTATTTT. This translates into CASSPRRGASTDTQYF.

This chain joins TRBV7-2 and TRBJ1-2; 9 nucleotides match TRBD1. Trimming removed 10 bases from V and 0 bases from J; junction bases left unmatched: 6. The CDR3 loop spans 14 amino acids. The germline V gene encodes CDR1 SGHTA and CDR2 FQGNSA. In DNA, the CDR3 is TGTGCCACCACGGGGGACAGGGCTAACTATGGCTACACCTTC. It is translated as CATTGDRANYGYTF.

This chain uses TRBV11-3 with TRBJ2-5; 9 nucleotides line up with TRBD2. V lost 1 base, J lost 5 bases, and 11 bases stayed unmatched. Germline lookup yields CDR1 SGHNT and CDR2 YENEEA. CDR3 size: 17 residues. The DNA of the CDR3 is TGTGCCAGCAGCTTAGGTATCGGCGGGGGGGCCGAGGAGACCCAGTACTTC. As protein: CASSLGIGGGAEETQYF.